This TCR beta chain was found in a study of T cell responses to AZD1222 COVID-19 vaccine. Overall study: Pooled in the analysis were second doses at about 4 or about 12 weeks. Overall study findings and caveats: The study sampled repertoires only after the peak T cell response.

Turning to this clone: Its specificity is unknown.

Using immunoSEQ multiplex PCR, the repertoire was profiled, and TCRdb retains in-frame clones only, with some absent. This table holds some 150,000 clones, approximately 90% found once. Per the germline V gene, CDR1 is SGHVS and CDR2 is FQNEAQ. With 1 base removed from V and 4 bases from J, the gap between germline ends came to 11 bases. CDR3 length: 15 amino acids. The rearrangement joins TRBV7-8 to TRBJ1-5; no clear D gene. The starting material was peripheral blood, obtained on day 0 of AZD1222 vaccination. This TCR derives from an adult in good health. The DNA for the CDR3 is TGTGCCAGCAGCTTAGTAGCCCAGAGGAATCAGCCCCAGCATTTT. Translated: CASSLVAQRNQPQHF.